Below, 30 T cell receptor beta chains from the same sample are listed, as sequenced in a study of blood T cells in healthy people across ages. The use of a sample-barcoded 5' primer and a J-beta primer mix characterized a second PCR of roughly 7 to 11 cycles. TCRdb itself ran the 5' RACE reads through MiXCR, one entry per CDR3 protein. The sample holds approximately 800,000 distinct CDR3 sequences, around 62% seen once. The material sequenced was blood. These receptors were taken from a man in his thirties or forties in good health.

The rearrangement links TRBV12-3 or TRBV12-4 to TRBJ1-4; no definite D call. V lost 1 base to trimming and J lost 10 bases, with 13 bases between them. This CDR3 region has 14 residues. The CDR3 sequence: CASSLGRFGGKLFF. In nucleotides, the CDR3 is TGTGCCAGCAGTTTAGGACGGTTCGGAGGAAAACTGTTTTTT.

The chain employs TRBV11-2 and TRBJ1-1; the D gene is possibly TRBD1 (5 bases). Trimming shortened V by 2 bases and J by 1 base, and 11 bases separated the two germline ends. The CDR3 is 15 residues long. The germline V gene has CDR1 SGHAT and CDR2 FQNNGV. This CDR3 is CASSLHRQTNTEAFF. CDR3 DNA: TGTGCCAGCAGCTTACACCGACAGACGAACACTGAAGCTTTCTTT. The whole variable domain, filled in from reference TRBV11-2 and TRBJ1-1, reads EAGVAQSPRYKIIEKRQSVAFWCNPISGHATLYWYQQILGQGPKLLIQFQNNGVVDDSQLPKDRFSAERLKGVDSTLKIQPAKLEDSAVYLCASSLHRQTNTEAFFGQGTRLTVV.

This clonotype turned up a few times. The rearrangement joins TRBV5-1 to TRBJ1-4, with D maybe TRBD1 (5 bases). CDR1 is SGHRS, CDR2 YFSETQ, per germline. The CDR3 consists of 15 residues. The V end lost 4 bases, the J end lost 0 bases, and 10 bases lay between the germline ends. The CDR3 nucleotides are TGCGCCAGCAGCCGAGACAGATCAACTAATGAAAAACTGTTTTTT. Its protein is CASSRDRSTNEKLFF.

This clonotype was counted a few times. CDR3 sequence reads: CSARDRIDGYTF. The CDR3 bases are TGCAGTGCTAGAGATAGGATTGATGGCTACACCTTC. This chain links TRBV20-1 with TRBJ1-2; no clear D gene. Germline values: CDR1 DFQATT, CDR2 SNEGSKA (reference sequence). This CDR3 has 12 amino acids. Between the trimmed V and J ends, which lost 0 bases and 6 bases, there was a span of 8 bases.

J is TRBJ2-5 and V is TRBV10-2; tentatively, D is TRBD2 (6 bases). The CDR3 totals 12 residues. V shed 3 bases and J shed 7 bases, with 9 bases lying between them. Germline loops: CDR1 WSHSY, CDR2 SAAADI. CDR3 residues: CASSDYGGTQYF. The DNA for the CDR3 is TGCGCCAGCAGTGATTACGGGGGGACCCAGTACTTC.

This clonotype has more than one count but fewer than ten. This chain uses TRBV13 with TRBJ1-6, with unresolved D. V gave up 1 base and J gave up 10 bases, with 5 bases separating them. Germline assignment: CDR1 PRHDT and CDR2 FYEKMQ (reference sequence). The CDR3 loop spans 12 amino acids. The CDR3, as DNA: TGTGCCAGCAGCTTAGAATACTCACCCCTCCACTTT. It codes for CASSLEYSPLHF.

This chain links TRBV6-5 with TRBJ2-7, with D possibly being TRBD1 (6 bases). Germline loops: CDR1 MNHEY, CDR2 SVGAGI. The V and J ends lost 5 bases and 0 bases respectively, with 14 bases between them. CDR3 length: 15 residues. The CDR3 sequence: CASSPYDRSSYEQYF. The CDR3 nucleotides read TGTGCCAGCAGTCCCTACGACAGGAGCTCCTACGAGCAGTACTTC.

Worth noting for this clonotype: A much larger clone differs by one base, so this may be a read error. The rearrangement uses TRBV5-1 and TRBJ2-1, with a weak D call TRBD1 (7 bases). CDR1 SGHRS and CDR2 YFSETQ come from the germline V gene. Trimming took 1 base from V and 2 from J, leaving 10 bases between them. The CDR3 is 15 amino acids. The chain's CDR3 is CASSLQGGPYNEQFF. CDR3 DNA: TGCGCCAGCAGCTTGCAGGGGGGCCCCTACAATGAGCAGTTCTTC.

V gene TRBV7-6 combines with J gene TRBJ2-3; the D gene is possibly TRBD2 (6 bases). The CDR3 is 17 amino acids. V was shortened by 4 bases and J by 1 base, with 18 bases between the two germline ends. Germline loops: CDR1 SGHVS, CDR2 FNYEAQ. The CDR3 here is CASSYRTTSRGTDTQYF. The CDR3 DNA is TGTGCCAGCAGCTACCGCACAACTAGCAGGGGCACAGATACGCAGTATTTT.

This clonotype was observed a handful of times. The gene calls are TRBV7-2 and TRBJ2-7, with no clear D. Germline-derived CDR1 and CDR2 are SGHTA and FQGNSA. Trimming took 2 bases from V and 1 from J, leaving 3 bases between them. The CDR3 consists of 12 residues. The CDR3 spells CASSLMSYEQYF. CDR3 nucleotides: TGTGCCAGCAGCTTAATGTCCTACGAGCAGTACTTC.

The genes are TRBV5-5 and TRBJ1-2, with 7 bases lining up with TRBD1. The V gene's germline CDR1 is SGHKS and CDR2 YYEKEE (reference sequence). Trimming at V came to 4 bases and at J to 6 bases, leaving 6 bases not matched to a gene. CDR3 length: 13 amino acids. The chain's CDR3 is CASSPYRGDGYTF. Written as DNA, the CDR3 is TGTGCCAGCAGCCCTTACAGGGGAGATGGCTACACCTTC.

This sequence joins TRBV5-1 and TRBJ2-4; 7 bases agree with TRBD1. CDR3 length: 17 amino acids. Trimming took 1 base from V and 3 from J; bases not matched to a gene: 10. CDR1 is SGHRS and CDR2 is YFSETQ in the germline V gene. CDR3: CASSLTGALLGKNIQYF. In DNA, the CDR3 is TGCGCCAGCAGCTTGACAGGGGCCCTACTTGGCAAAAACATTCAGTACTTC.

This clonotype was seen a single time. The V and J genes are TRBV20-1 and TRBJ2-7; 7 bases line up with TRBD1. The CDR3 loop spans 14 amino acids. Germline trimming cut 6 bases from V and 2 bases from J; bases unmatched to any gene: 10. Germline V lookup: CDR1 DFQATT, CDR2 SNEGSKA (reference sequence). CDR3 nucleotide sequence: TGCAGTGCCGAAGACAGGGCTGGAACCTACGAGCAGTACTTC. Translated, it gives CSAEDRAGTYEQYF.

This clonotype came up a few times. This CDR3 reads CATSRDLNTGVSTDTQYF. The CDR3 nucleotides read TGTGCCACCAGCAGAGATCTTAACACAGGGGTTAGCACAGATACGCAGTATTTT. The chain combines TRBV15 with TRBJ2-3; 7 bases match TRBD1. With 0 bases clipped from V and 0 bases from J, the junction kept 9 bases outside the gene matches. The V gene's germline CDR1 is LNHNV and CDR2 YYDKDF (reference sequence). This CDR3 is built from 18 residues.

In nucleotides, the CDR3 is TGCAGTGCTAGTAGTCCAGGGGCCGGCTCCTACGAGCAGTACTTC. Its translation: CSASSPGAGSYEQYF. This sequence joins TRBV20-1 and TRBJ2-7; a weak D match, TRBD1 (6 bases). The CDR3 sequence is 15 residues long. The V and J ends lost 3 bases and 0 bases respectively, with 15 bases between them. Germline V CDR1 and CDR2: DFQATT, SNEGSKA (reference sequence).

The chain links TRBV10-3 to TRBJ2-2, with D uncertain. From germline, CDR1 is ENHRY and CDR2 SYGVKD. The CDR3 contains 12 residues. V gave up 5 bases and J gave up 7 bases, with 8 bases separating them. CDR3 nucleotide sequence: TGTGCCATCAGTAGCGTTCGCGGGGAGCTGTTTTTT. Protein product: CAISSVRGELFF.

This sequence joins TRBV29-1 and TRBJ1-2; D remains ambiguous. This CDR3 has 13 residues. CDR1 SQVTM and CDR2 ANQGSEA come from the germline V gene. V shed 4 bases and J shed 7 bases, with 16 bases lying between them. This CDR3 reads CSVVKGDRVGYTF. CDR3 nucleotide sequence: TGCAGCGTTGTCAAAGGCGATCGGGTTGGCTACACCTTC.

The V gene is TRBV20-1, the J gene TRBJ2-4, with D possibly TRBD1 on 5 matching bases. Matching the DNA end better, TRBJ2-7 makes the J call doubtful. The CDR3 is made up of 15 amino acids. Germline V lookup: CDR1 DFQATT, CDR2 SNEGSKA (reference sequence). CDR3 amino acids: CSARARAGWASEQYF. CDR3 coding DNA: TGCAGTGCTAGAGCCCGGGCAGGGTGGGCCTCCGAGCAGTACTTC.

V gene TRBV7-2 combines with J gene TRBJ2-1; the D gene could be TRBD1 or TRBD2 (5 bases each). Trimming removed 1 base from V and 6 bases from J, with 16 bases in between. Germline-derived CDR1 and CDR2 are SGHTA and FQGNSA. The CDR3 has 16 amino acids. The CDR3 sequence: CASSLDLGTDRNEQFF. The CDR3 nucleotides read TGTGCCAGCAGCTTAGATTTAGGGACGGACCGCAATGAGCAGTTCTTC. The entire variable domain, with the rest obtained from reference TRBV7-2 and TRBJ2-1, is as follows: GAGVSQSPSNKVTEKGKDVELRCDPISGHTALYWYRQSLGQGLEFLIYFQGNSAPDKSGLPSDRFSAERTGGSVSTLTIQRTQQEDSAVYLCASSLDLGTDRNEQFFGPGTRLTVL.

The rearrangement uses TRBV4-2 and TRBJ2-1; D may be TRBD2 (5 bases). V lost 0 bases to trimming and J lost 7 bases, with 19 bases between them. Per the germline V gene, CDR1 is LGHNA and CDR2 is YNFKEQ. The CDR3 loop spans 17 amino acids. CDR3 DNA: TGTGCCAGCAGCCAAGAATGGGGTCTAGCAAGAGGGAATGAGCAGTTCTTC. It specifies CASSQEWGLARGNEQFF.

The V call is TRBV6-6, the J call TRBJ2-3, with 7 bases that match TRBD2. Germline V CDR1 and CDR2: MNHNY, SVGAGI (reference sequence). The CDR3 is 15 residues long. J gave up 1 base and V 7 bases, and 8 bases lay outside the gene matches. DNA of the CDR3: TGTGCCAGCATTGACTTCGCGGGGGGCACAGATACGCAGTATTTT. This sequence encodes CASIDFAGGTDTQYF.

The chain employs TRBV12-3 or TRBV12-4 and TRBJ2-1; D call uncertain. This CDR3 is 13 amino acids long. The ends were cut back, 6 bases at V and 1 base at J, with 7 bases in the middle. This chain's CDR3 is CASRVWSYNEQFF. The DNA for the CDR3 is TGTGCCAGCAGGGTTTGGTCCTACAATGAGCAGTTCTTC.

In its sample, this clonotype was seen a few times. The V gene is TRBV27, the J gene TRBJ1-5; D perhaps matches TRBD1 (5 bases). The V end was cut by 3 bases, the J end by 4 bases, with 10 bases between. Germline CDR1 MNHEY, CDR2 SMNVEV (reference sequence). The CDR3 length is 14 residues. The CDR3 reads CASSLLRGNQPQHF. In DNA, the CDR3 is TGTGCCAGCAGTTTGTTGCGGGGGAATCAGCCCCAGCATTTT.

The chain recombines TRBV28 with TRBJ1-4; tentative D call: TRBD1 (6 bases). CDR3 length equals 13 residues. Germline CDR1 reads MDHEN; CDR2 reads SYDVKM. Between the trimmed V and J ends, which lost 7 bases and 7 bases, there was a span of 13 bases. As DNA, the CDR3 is TGTGCCAGCACGGCAGGGGCTTTTGAAAAACTGTTTTTT. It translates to CASTAGAFEKLFF.

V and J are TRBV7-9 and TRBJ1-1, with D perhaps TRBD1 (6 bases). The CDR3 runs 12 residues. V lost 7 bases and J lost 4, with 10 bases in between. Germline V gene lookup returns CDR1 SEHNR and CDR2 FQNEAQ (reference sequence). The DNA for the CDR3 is TGTGCCAGCACAGGGGAAGGCACTGAAGCTTTCTTT. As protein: CASTGEGTEAFF.

The CDR3, as DNA: TGCAGTGCAAGTGACAGGACCTCCTACAATGAGCAGTTCTTC. Translated, it gives CSASDRTSYNEQFF. The rearrangement joins TRBV20-1 to TRBJ2-1; possible D gene TRBD1, 6 bases. Germline V gene lookup returns CDR1 DFQATT and CDR2 SNEGSKA (reference sequence). The CDR3 has 14 amino acids. The ends were cut back, 6 bases at V and 0 bases at J, with 12 bases in the middle.

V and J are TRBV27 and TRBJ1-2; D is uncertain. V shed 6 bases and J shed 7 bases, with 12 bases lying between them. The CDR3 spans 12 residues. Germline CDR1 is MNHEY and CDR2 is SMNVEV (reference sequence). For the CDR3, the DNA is TGTGCCAGCAGCCCTCGTGGTGGTGGCTACACCTTC. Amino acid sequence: CASSPRGGGYTF.

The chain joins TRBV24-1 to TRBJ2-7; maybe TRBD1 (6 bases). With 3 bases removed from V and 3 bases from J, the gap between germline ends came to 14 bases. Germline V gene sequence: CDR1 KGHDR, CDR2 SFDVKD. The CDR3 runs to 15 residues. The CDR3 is CATSDNRAPFYEQYF. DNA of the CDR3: TGTGCCACCAGTGATAACAGGGCTCCTTTCTACGAGCAGTACTTC.

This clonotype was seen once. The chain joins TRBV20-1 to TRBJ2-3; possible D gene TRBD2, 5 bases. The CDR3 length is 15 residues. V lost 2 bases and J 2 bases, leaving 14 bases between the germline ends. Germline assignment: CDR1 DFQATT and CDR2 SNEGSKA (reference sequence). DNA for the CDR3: TGCAGTGCTAGAAAAACTAGAGGAACCACAGATACGCAGTATTTT. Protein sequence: CSARKTRGTTDTQYF.

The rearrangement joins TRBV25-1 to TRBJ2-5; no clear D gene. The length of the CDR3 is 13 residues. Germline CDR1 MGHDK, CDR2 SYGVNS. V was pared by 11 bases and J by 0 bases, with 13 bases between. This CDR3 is CASCVGDQETQYF. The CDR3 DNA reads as TGTGCCTCTTGTGTTGGGGACCAAGAGACCCAGTACTTC.